These 19 T cell receptor beta chains originate from one sample sequenced in a study of blood T cell repertoires in COVID-19. Assay used: immunoSEQ multiplex PCR; TCRdb lists only in-frame clones, some missing. This table has a few hundred thousand clones, about 85% appearing once. Sequencing was performed on PBMCs or T cells enriched from blood (not recorded which). The receptors shown here come from a woman in her fifties or sixties who had been exposed to COVID-19.

The V and J genes are TRBV19 and TRBJ1-2; TRBD1 aligns across 9 bases. The CDR3 loop spans 15 amino acids. Germline trimming cut 10 bases from V and 0 bases from J; bases unmatched to any gene: 9. From germline, CDR1 is LNHDA and CDR2 SQIVND (reference sequence). The DNA of the CDR3 is TGTGCCACTCAGCCTAGGACAGGGGCTAACTATGGCTACACCTTC. It specifies CATQPRTGANYGYTF. Full variable domain (missing parts from reference TRBV19 and TRBJ1-2): DGGITQSPKYLFRKEGQNVTLSCEQNLNHDAMYWYRQDPGQGLRLIYYSQIVNDFQKGDIAEGYSVSREKKESFPLTVTSAQKNPTAFYLCATQPRTGANYGYTFGSGTRLTVV.

The V and J genes are TRBV28 and TRBJ1-2; D unclear. The V gene lost 6 bases and the J gene lost 0 bases, with 8 bases spanning the gap. The CDR3 loop spans 13 amino acids. The germline V gene encodes CDR1 MDHEN and CDR2 SYDVKM. DNA for the CDR3: TGTGCCAGCAGCGACGGGACTAACTATGGCTACACCTTC. It is translated as CASSDGTNYGYTF.

This chain connects TRBV11-2 to TRBJ1-1, with 7 bases that match TRBD1. The V segment lost 5 bases and the J segment 0 bases; nucleotides outside the gene matches: 9. Germline lookup yields CDR1 SGHAT and CDR2 FQNNGV. The CDR3 runs to 16 residues. CDR3 sequence: CASSVGTEPMNTEAFF. The CDR3 nucleotides read TGTGCCAGCAGCGTAGGGACAGAGCCTATGAACACTGAAGCTTTCTTT.

The V and J genes are TRBV19 and TRBJ1-5, with D tentatively TRBD1 (5 bases). The CDR3 totals 14 residues. CDR1 and CDR2 (germline): LNHDA, SQIVND (reference sequence). V was shortened by 4 bases and J by 2 bases, with 9 bases between the two germline ends. The CDR3 DNA sequence: TGTGCCAGTAGTACGGAGACAGGCAATCAGCCCCAGCATTTT. It translates to CASSTETGNQPQHF.

This clone was counted only a few times. The J gene is TRBJ2-3, the V gene TRBV6-2 or TRBV6-3, with a tentative D call TRBD1 (5 bases). This CDR3 spans 11 amino acids. Germline CDR1 MNHEY, CDR2 SVGEGT. V was trimmed by 5 bases and J by 10 bases, leaving 10 bases between them. The CDR3 nucleotides read TGTGCCAGCAGTAGGGGTTGGGCGCAGTATTTT. Protein sequence: CASSRGWAQYF.

The rearrangement joins TRBV27 to TRBJ2-5; D is unresolved. The V gene's germline CDR1 is MNHEY and CDR2 SMNVEV (reference sequence). V was pared by 11 bases and J by 0 bases, with 10 bases between. The length of the CDR3 is 12 residues. CDR3 loop: CAPLAHQETQYF. The CDR3 coding sequence is TGTGCCCCTCTGGCCCACCAAGAGACCCAGTACTTC.

The chain combines TRBV9 with TRBJ2-2; 9 bases align to TRBD1. Germline trimming cut 3 bases from V and 7 bases from J; bases unmatched to any gene: 4. The CDR3 has 14 amino acids. Per the germline V gene, CDR1 is SGDLS and CDR2 is YYNGEE. The CDR3 DNA is TGTGCCAGCAGCGCGGGGACAGGGAGCGGGGAGCTGTTTTTT. Translation: CASSAGTGSGELFF. The entire variable domain, with the rest obtained from reference TRBV9 and TRBJ2-2, is as follows: DSGVTQTPKHLITATGQRVTLRCSPRSGDLSVYWYQQSLDQGLQFLIQYYNGEERAKGNILERFSAQQFPDLHSELNLSSLELGDSALYFCASSAGTGSGELFFGEGSRLTVL.

The chain combines TRBV20-1 with TRBJ1-1; D gene uncertain. The CDR3 sequence is 11 residues long. The V end lost 4 bases, the J end lost 8 bases, and 11 bases lay between the germline ends. Germline V gives CDR1 DFQATT, CDR2 SNEGSKA (reference sequence). CDR3 sequence (DNA): TGCAGTGCTACCCCTAACTCCGAAGCTTTCTTT. Its protein product is CSATPNSEAFF.

The table lists this clone with a few counts. The V and J genes are TRBV5-1 and TRBJ2-2; a possible D gene is TRBD1 (5 bases). The length of the CDR3 is 16 residues. CDR1 is SGHRS, CDR2 YFSETQ, per germline. Trimming took off 0 bases at V and 4 bases at J, with 13 bases between the two ends. In DNA, the CDR3 is TGCGCCAGCAGCTTGGGTTCTTGGGGCGGCACCGGGGAGCTGTTTTTT. It is translated as CASSLGSWGGTGELFF.

The V gene is TRBV5-1, the J gene TRBJ1-3; D uncertain. The CDR3 sequence is 14 residues long. Germline V gene sequence: CDR1 SGHRS, CDR2 YFSETQ. V lost 0 bases, J lost 2 bases, and 6 bases lay in between. The CDR3 DNA reads as TGCGCCAGCAGCTTGGACATTCCTGGAAACACCATATATTTT. Residues: CASSLDIPGNTIYF.

This clone was observed once. The chain recombines TRBV5-1 with TRBJ1-1; D gene unclear. V shed 5 bases and J shed 0 bases, with 11 bases lying between them. The germline gives CDR1 SGHRS, CDR2 YFSETQ. CDR3 length equals 14 residues. As DNA, the CDR3 is TGCGCCAGCAGGGATGTGGGCATGAACACTGAAGCTTTCTTT. This codes for CASRDVGMNTEAFF.

The chain employs TRBV29-1 and TRBJ2-1; D is perhaps TRBD1 (6 bases). Trimming cost V 7 bases and J 3 bases, with 13 bases left between them. From germline, CDR1 is SQVTM and CDR2 ANQGSEA. This CDR3 is built from 13 residues. The CDR3 sequence: CSAGGQNYNEQFF. The DNA for the CDR3 is TGCAGCGCAGGCGGACAGAACTACAATGAGCAGTTCTTC.

The chain employs TRBV7-2 and TRBJ2-4, with TRBD1 matching 7 bases. The ends lost 5 bases at V and 6 bases at J; junction bases unmatched: 7. Germline CDR1 SGHTA, CDR2 FQGNSA. This CDR3 has 14 residues. The CDR3, as DNA: TGTGCCAGCAGCCAAGGACAGGAGAGAAACATTCAGTACTTC. Residues: CASSQGQERNIQYF. Full variable domain (rest looked up from reference TRBV7-2 and TRBJ2-4): GAGVSQSPSNKVTEKGKDVELRCDPISGHTALYWYRQSLGQGLEFLIYFQGNSAPDKSGLPSDRFSAERTGGSVSTLTIQRTQQEDSAVYLCASSQGQERNIQYFGAGTRLSVL.

The chain is built from TRBV30 and TRBJ1-5; 7 bases fit TRBD1. Germline V lookup: CDR1 GTSNPN, CDR2 SVGIG (reference sequence). V dropped 3 bases and J dropped 4; count of bases not matched to a gene: 6. The CDR3 length is 14 residues. CDR3 nucleotides: TGTGCCTGGAGCCCAGACAGGGTAAATCAGCCCCAGCATTTT. Encoded protein: CAWSPDRVNQPQHF.

The rearrangement links TRBV7-2 to TRBJ1-1, with D unclear. CDR3 length: 16 residues. CDR1 is SGHTA, CDR2 FQGNSA, per germline. Trimming stripped 5 bases from V and 0 bases from J, with 16 bases between. The chain's CDR3 is CASSPGIWYMNTEAFF. The CDR3, as DNA: TGTGCCAGCAGCCCGGGAATTTGGTATATGAACACTGAAGCTTTCTTT.

This clone was counted only a few times. The chain couples TRBV6-2 or TRBV6-3 to TRBJ1-2, with D perhaps matching TRBD1 (6 bases). Germline V gene data show CDR1 as MNHEY and CDR2 as SVGEGT. This CDR3 spans 17 amino acids. V lost 2 bases and J 5 bases, leaving 21 bases between the germline ends. For the CDR3, the DNA is TGTGCCAGCAGTTACGTGGCAGGGGACCTATCCCGTTATGGCTACACCTTC. Amino acids: CASSYVAGDLSRYGYTF.

The gene calls are TRBV7-2 and TRBJ1-3; TRBD1 might be the D (6 bases). CDR1 is SGHTA, CDR2 FQGNSA, per germline. The CDR3 length is 16 residues. With 3 bases removed from V and 1 base from J, the gap between germline ends came to 13 bases. Written as DNA, the CDR3 is TGTGCCAGCAGCTTGGTCAGGGGCGTTTCTGGAAACACCATATATTTT. This sequence encodes CASSLVRGVSGNTIYF. The entire variable domain, with the rest obtained from reference TRBV7-2 and TRBJ1-3, is as follows: GAGVSQSPSNKVTEKGKDVELRCDPISGHTALYWYRQSLGQGLEFLIYFQGNSAPDKSGLPSDRFSAERTGGSVSTLTIQRTQQEDSAVYLCASSLVRGVSGNTIYFGEGSWLTVV.

The chain has TRBV3-1 (or the pseudogene TRBV3-2) and TRBJ2-3; D is possibly TRBD2 (6 bases). This CDR3 comprises 15 residues. Germline CDR1 LGHDT, CDR2 YNNKEL (reference sequence). With 1 base removed from V and 1 base from J, the gap between germline ends came to 9 bases. This chain's CDR3 is CASSQGASGTDTQYF. The CDR3 DNA reads TGTGCCAGCAGCCAAGGCGCTAGCGGCACAGATACGCAGTATTTT.

The chain recombines TRBV4-1 with TRBJ1-1, with 7 bases lining up with TRBD1. Germline V lookup: CDR1 MGHRA, CDR2 YSYEKL. The V segment lost 5 bases and the J segment 8 bases; nucleotides outside the gene matches: 5. This CDR3 contains 12 residues. This chain's CDR3 is CASSTQGTEAFF. CDR3 sequence (DNA): TGCGCCAGCAGCACACAGGGGACCGAAGCTTTCTTT.